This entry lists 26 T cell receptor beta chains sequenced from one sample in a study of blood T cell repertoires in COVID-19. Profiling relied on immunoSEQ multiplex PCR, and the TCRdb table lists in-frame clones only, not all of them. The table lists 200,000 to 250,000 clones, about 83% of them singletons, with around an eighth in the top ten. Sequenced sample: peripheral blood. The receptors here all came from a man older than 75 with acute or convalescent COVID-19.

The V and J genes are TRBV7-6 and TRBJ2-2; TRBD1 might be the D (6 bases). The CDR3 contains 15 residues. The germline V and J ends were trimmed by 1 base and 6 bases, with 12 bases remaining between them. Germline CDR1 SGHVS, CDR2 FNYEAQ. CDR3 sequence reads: CASSLGSGVAGELFF. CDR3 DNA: TGTGCCAGCAGCTTAGGGTCAGGGGTAGCCGGGGAGCTGTTTTTT.

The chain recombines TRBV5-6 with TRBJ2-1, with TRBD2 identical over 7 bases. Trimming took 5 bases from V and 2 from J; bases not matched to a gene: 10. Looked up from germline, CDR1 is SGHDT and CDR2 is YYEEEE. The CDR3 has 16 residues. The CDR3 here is CASSFTRTSTYNEQFF. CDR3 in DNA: TGTGCCAGCAGTTTTACCCGGACTAGTACCTACAATGAGCAGTTCTTC.

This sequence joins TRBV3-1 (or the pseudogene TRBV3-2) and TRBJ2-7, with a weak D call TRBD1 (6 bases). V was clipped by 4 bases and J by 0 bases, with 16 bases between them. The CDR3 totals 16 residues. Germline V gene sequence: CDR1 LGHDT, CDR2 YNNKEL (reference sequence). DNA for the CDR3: TGTGCCAGCAGCCCACCGACAGGTAGATACTCCTACGAGCAGTACTTC. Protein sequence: CASSPPTGRYSYEQYF.

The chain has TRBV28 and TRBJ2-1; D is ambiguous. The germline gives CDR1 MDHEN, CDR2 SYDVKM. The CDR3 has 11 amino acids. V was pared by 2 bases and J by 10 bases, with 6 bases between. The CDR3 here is CASSLRGEQFF. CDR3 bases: TGTGCCAGCAGTTTAAGAGGAGAGCAGTTCTTC.

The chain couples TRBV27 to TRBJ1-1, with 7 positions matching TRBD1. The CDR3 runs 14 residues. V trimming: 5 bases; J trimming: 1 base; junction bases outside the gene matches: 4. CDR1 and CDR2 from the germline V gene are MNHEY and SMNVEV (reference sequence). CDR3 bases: TGTGCCAGCAGTCAGAGACAGGGGAACACTGAAGCTTTCTTT. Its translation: CASSQRQGNTEAFF.

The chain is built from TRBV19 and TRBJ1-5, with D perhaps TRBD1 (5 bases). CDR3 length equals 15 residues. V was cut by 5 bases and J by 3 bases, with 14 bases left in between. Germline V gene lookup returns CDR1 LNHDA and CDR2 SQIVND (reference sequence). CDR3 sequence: CASSFFTGYNQPQHF. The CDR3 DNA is TGTGCCAGTAGTTTTTTTACAGGTTACAATCAGCCCCAGCATTTT.

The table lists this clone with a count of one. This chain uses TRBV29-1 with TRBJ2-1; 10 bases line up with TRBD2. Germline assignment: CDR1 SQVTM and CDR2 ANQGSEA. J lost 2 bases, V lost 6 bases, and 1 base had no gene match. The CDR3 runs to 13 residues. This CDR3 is CSVGTSAYNEQFF. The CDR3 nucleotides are TGCAGCGTGGGGACTAGCGCCTACAATGAGCAGTTCTTC.

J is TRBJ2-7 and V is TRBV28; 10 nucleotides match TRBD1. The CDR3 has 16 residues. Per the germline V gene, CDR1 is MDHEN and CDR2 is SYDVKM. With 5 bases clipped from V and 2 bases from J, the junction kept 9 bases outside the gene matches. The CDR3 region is CASSTSGTGAPYEQYF. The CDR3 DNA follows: TGTGCCAGCAGTACGAGCGGGACAGGGGCCCCCTACGAGCAGTACTTC.

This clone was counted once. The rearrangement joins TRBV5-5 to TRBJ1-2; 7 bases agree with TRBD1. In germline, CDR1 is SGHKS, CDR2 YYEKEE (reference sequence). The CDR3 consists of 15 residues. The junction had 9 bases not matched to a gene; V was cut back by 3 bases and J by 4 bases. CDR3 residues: CASSSEGAVIYGYTF. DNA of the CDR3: TGTGCCAGCAGCTCCGAGGGGGCAGTTATCTATGGCTACACCTTC.

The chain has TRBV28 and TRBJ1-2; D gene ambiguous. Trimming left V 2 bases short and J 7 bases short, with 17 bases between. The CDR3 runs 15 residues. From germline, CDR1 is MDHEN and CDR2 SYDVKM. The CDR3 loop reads CASSLIVPGVSGYTF. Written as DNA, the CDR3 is TGTGCCAGCAGTTTAATAGTCCCCGGGGTGAGTGGCTACACCTTC.

CDR3 DNA: TGTGCCAGCAGTTACTTGGGACAGGGCTATGGCTACACCTTC. It encodes CASSYLGQGYGYTF. V and J are TRBV6-5 and TRBJ1-2; 9 bases are shared with TRBD1. CDR1 MNHEY and CDR2 SVGAGI come from the germline V gene. J was trimmed by 4 bases and V by 1 base; bases with no gene match: 1. CDR3 length equals 14 residues.

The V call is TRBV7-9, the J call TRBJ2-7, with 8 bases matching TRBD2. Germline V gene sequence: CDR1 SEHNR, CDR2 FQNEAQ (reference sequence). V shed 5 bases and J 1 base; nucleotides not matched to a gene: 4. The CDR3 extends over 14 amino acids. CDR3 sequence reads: CASSREGGSYEQYF. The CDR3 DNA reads TGTGCCAGCAGCCGGGAGGGGGGTTCCTACGAGCAGTACTTC.

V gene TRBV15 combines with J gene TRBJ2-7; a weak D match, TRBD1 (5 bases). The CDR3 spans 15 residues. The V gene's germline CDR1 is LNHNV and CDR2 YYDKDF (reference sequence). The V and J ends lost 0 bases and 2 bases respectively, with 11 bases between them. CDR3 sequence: CATSRDQGWTYEQYF. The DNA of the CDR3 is TGTGCCACCAGCAGAGATCAGGGTTGGACCTACGAGCAGTACTTC.

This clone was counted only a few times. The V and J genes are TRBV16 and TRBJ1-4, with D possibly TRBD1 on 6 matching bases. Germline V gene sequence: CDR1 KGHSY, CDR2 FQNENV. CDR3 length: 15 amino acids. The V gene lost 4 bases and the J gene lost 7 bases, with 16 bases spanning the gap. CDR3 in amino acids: CASSPEGGKGEKLFF. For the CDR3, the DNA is TGTGCCAGCAGCCCCGAGGGGGGGAAAGGTGAAAAACTGTTTTTT.

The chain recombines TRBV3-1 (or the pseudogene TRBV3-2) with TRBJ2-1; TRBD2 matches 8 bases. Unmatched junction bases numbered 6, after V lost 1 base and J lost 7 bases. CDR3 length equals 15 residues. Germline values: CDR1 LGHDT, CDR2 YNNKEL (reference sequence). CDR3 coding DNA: TGTGCCAGCAGCCAAGGGAGCGGGGGATCTAATGAGCAGTTCTTC. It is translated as CASSQGSGGSNEQFF.

CDR3 residues: CASSVGPLRQGNTEAFF. CDR3 DNA sequence: TGTGCCAGCAGCGTAGGCCCCCTACGACAGGGGAACACTGAAGCTTTCTTT. This chain uses TRBV9 with TRBJ1-1; 7 bases map to TRBD1. With 0 bases clipped from V and 1 base from J, the junction kept 9 bases outside the gene matches. This CDR3 has 17 amino acids. CDR1 is SGDLS and CDR2 is YYNGEE in the germline V gene.

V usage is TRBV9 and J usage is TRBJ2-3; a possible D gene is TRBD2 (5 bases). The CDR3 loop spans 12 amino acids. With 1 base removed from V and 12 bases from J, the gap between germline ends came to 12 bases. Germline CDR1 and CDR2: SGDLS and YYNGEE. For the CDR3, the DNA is TGTGCCAGCAGCGTAAACCAGCGGCCCCAGTATTTT. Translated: CASSVNQRPQYF.

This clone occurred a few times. As DNA, the CDR3 is TGTGCCAGCAGCCAAGACGGGACTGAAGCTTTCTTT. Its translation: CASSQDGTEAFF. The V call is TRBV3-1 (or the pseudogene TRBV3-2), the J call TRBJ1-1; no definite D call. Trimming removed 0 bases from V and 5 bases from J, with 4 bases in between. CDR3 length: 12 amino acids. Per germline, CDR1 LGHDT and CDR2 YNNKEL (reference sequence).

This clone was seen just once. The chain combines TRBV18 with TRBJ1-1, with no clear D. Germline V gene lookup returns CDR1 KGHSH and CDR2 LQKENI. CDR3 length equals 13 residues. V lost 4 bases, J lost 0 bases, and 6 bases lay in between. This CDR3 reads CASSRAMNTEAFF. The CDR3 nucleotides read TGTGCCAGCTCACGTGCTATGAACACTGAAGCTTTCTTT.

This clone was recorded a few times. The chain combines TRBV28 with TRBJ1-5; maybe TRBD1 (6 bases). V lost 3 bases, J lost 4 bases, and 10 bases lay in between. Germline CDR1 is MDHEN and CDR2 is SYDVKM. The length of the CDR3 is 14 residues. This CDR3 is CASSFTGNNQPQHF. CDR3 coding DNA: TGTGCCAGCAGTTTCACAGGGAATAATCAGCCCCAGCATTTT.

In nucleotides, the CDR3 is TGTGCCAGCAAAACGGTAACCTACAATGAGCAGTTCTTC. This codes for CASKTVTYNEQFF. The chain is built from TRBV6-5 and TRBJ2-1, with unresolved D. The germline CDR1 and CDR2 sequences are MNHEY and SVGAGI. The CDR3 length is 13 residues. The V end was cut by 7 bases, the J end by 2 bases, with 9 bases between.

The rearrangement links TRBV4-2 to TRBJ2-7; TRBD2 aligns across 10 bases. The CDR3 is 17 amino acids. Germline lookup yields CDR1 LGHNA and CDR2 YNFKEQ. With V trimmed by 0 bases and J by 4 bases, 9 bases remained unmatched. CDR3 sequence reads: CASSQEGGASGGYEQYF. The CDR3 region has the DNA TGTGCCAGCAGCCAAGAAGGGGGGGCTAGCGGGGGTTACGAGCAGTACTTC.

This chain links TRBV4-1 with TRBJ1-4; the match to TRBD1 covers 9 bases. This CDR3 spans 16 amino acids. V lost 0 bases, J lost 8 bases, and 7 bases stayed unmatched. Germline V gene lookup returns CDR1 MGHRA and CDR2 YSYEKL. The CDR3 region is CASSQDVGQGREKLFF. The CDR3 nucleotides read TGCGCCAGCAGCCAAGACGTCGGACAGGGGAGAGAAAAACTGTTTTTT.

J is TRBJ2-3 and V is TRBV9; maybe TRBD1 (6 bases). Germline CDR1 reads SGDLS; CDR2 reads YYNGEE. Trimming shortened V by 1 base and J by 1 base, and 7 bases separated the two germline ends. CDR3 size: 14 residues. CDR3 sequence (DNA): TGTGCCAGCAGCGTAAAGGGGGGCACAGATACGCAGTATTTT. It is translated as CASSVKGGTDTQYF.

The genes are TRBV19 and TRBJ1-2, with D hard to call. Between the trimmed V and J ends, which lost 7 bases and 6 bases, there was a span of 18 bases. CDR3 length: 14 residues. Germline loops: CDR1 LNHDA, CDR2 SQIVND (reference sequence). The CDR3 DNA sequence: TGTGCCAGTACCCAATTAAACCCGGGTCATGGCTACACCTTC. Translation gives CASTQLNPGHGYTF.

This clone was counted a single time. Written as DNA, the CDR3 is TGTGCCAGCTCACCCTCGATGGGGGGGAACACTGAAGCTTTCTTT. Protein: CASSPSMGGNTEAFF. J is TRBJ1-1 and V is TRBV18; D may be TRBD1 (5 bases). The germline V and J ends were trimmed by 3 bases and 1 base, with 12 bases remaining between them. This CDR3 comprises 15 residues. Germline CDR1 is KGHSH and CDR2 is LQKENI.